The subject of this entry is one T cell receptor beta chain. Its antigen is unidentified. The germline V gene encodes CDR1 MDHEN and CDR2 SYDVKM. V shed 7 bases and J 5 bases; nucleotides not matched to a gene: 13. This CDR3 has 15 amino acids. Here immunoSEQ multiplex PCR was the method, and the copy in TCRdb shows in-frame clones only, minus some. Of 30,000 to 45,000 clones in the sample, around 87% were seen once. This record belongs to a study of T cells in narcolepsy. Study-wide context: Donors had narcolepsy type 1 or type 2, or were healthy controls. General study findings and limits: Same-patient CSF and blood CD4+ T cell clonotypes included HCRT-specific and TRIB2-specific autoreactive ones. Blood of same and different patients, but not healthy controls, reportedly held recurring autoreactive clonotypes.

The specimen sequenced was CD45RA- memory CD4+ T cells from PBMCs. This sequence joins TRBV28 and TRBJ1-1; 7 positions match TRBD1. This clonotype was sampled from a human donor with narcolepsy. CDR3 nucleotide sequence: TGTGCCAGCACCCTTATCGACAGGGCGGGAACTGAAGCTTTCTTT. This sequence encodes CASTLIDRAGTEAFF.